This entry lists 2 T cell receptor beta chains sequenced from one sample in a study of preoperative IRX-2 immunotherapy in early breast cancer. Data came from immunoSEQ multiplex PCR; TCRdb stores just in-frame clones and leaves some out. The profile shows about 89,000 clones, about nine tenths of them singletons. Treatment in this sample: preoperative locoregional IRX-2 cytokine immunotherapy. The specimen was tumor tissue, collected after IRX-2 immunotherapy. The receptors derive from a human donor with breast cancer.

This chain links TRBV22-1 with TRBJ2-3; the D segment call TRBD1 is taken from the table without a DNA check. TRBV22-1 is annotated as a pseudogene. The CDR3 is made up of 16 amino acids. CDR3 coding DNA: TGTGCCAGCAGTTTGGACAGGGGCCGCGACACAGATACGCAGTATTTT. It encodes CASSLDRGRDTDTQYF.

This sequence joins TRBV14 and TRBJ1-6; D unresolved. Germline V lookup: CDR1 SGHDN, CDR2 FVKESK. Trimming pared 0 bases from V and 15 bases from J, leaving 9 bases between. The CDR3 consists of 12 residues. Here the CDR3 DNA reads TGTGCCAGCAGCCAAGATCGTGTCGGCCTCCACTTT. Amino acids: CASSQDRVGLHF.